The rows below give T cell receptor beta chains drawn from one sample of a study of blood T cell repertoires in COVID-19. TCRdb keeps only in-frame clones here, not all; method: immunoSEQ multiplex PCR. Of around 170,000 clones in the sample, 88% were seen once. The specimen was peripheral blood. The receptors shown here come from a woman aged 25-40 years with acute or convalescent COVID-19. CDR3s include the opening cysteine and the closing phenylalanine or tryptophan. The D gene is left open where the match is weak. Clone size, where shown, is once, few, many, or a class for clones that have expanded.

clone size	V gene	D gene	J gene	CDR3 length	CDR3 DNA	CDR3 protein
-	TRBV28	-	TRBJ2-7	13	TGTGCCAGCAGTTTAGGGGCATACTACGAGCAGTACTTC	CASSLGAYYEQYF
-	TRBV7-2	-	TRBJ2-7	13	TGTGCCAGCAGCCCCAGAGGTGGTTACGAGCAGTACTTC	CASSPRGGYEQYF
once	TRBV6-5	-	TRBJ1-1	14	TGTGCCAGCAGTTACCGATGGAGGACCACTGAAGCTTTCTTT	CASSYRWRTTEAFF
-	TRBV5-4	-	TRBJ2-1	11	TGTGCCGGGCGGGACTACAATGAGCAGTTCTTC	CAGRDYNEQFF
-	TRBV6-5	-	TRBJ1-6	14	TGTGCCAGCCTTAGGAGCTCCTATAATTCACCCCTCCACTTT	CASLRSSYNSPLHF
few	TRBV7-8	-	TRBJ2-1	15	TGTGCCAGCAGCCCTTACCCGGAGCTGAAGAATGAGCAGTTCTTC	CASSPYPELKNEQFF
-	TRBV5-1	-	TRBJ2-5	13	TGCGCCAGCAGCTTGAGGGGCGCAGAGACCCAGTACTTC	CASSLRGAETQYF
-	TRBV24-1	TRBD2	TRBJ2-3	18	TGTGCCACCAGTGACCGTCCCGGGACTAGCGGGAGACCAGATACGCAGTATTTT	CATSDRPGTSGRPDTQYF
-	TRBV5-1	-	TRBJ1-1	15	TGCGCCAGCAGCTTGGCCGATTCAGACGGAGGGGAAGCTTTCTTT	CASSLADSDGGEAFF
-	TRBV30	-	TRBJ2-7	13	TGTGCCTGGAGTGTAGGGACATTCGACGAGCAGTACTTC	CAWSVGTFDEQYF
-	TRBV18	TRBD2	TRBJ2-2	17	TGTGCCAGCTCACCAGTCCGCGGGGGACCCAACACCGGGGAGCTGTTTTTT	CASSPVRGGPNTGELFF
-	TRBV2	-	TRBJ1-5	15	TGTGCCAGCAGTGAAGTGGGGGCTGGCAATCAGCCCCAGCATTTT	CASSEVGAGNQPQHF
-	TRBV20-1	-	TRBJ2-1	11	TGCAGTCGAGGCTCCTACAATGAGCAGTTCTTC	CSRGSYNEQFF
-	TRBV20-1	-	TRBJ1-4	11	TGCAGTGCTAGGTTCGATGAAAAACTGTTTTTT	CSARFDEKLFF
-	TRBV7-2	-	TRBJ2-7	15	TGTGCCAGCAGCCCCTTGGGGGACTGGACCTACGAGCAGTACTTC	CASSPLGDWTYEQYF
once	TRBV24-1	TRBD1	TRBJ2-5	15	TGTGCCACCAGACCGGGACAGGGGTTCGCAGAGACCCAGTACTTC	CATRPGQGFAETQYF
-	TRBV18	TRBD2	TRBJ2-7	15	TGTGCCAGCTCATTCCTAGCGGGGGTCTCCTACGAGCAGTACTTC	CASSFLAGVSYEQYF